This T cell receptor (beta chain) emerged from a study of CD8 T cells in Susac syndrome. J gave up 7 bases and V 0 bases, and 11 bases lay outside the gene matches. CDR1 and CDR2 (germline): SGHDT, YYEEEE. The CDR3 totals 17 residues. Study results and caveats: The study recognized that the number of individuals in its TCR sequencing and HLA analysis was relatively small.

High-throughput TCR beta sequencing covered peripheral CD8+ and CD4+ T cells. About this clonotype: Its matching antigen is unknown.

After extraction with the RNeasy kit, roughly 0.5 to 1 ug of the RNA was reverse transcribed using random hexamers. By means of immunoSEQ multiplex PCR, TCR beta CDR3 spanning 54 Vbeta and 13 Jbeta underwent amplification. TCRdb passed the immunoSEQ multiplex PCR reads through MiXCR, listing each CDR3 protein once. Here the sample spans approximately 300,000 distinct CDR3 sequences, approximately 85% being singletons. The clonotype was recovered from a human donor with multiple sclerosis. Sequenced sample: CD8+ T cells from PBMCs. This chain links TRBV5-6 with TRBJ2-1; TRBD2 matches 9 bases. The chain's CDR3 is CASSLALGGRAKNEQFF. In DNA, the CDR3 is TGTGCCAGCAGCTTGGCCCTGGGCGGGAGGGCCAAAAATGAGCAGTTCTTC. Variable domain in full (rest from reference TRBV5-6 and TRBJ2-1): DAGVTQSPTHLIKTRGQQVTLRCSPKSGHDTVSWYQQALGQGPQFIFQYYEEEERQRGNFPDRFSGHQFPNYSSELNVNALLLGDSALYLCASSLALGGRAKNEQFFGPGTRLTVL.